The present TCR beta chain was sequenced within a study of blood T cell repertoires in COVID-19. Study-wide context: From T cells, B-cell-depleted T cells, or PBMCs came the material, which was cDNA or gDNA.

In the authors' workflow: Estimates of nucleated cell counts were drawn from the amplification of reference gene primers. Measured with immunoSEQ multiplex PCR; TCRdb has only the in-frame clones, and not every one. Clone size and V and J calls were adopted from that table, with D and trimming inferred from the DNA. The sample holds some 66,000 clones, roughly 80% seen once. The sequence came from a man in his sixties with acute or convalescent COVID-19. Sequenced material: peripheral blood.

The CDR3 coding sequence is TGTGCCAGCAGTTACTCGGGACATTCGGTTGAGCAGTACGTC. Translation: CASSYSGHSVEQYV. The genes are TRBV6-6 and TRBJ2-7; D might be TRBD1 (6 bases). From germline, CDR1 is MNHNY and CDR2 SVGAGI (reference sequence). The CDR3 is 14 amino acids. With 0 bases removed from V and 7 bases from J, the gap between germline ends came to 13 bases.